This TCR beta chain was recovered during a study of T cell responses to AZD1222 COVID-19 vaccine. Study observations and caveats: Spike was spanned by vaccine-associated CD4 TCRs, with dominance at 160-218 and 743-854.

The method was immunoSEQ multiplex PCR; TCRdb's version includes in-frame clones alone and lacks a portion of them. The sample holds some 180,000 clones, over 80% seen once. About this clone: Its antigen is currently unknown.

V gave up 4 bases and J gave up 6 bases, with 10 bases separating them. Germline CDR1 and CDR2: SGHDT and YYEEEE. This CDR3 is 13 amino acids long. The genes are TRBV5-6 and TRBJ2-2; D is perhaps TRBD1 or TRBD2 (5 bases each). The TCR was taken from an adult in good health. The sequences come from peripheral blood, collected on day 0 of AZD1222 vaccination. CDR3 loop: CASSLGPAGELFF. DNA of the CDR3: TGTGCCAGCAGCCTGGGACCGGCCGGGGAGCTGTTTTTT.